This entry is about one T cell receptor (beta chain). As originally analysed: How many nucleated cells were present was estimated from reference gene primer amplification. Here immunoSEQ multiplex PCR was the method, and the copy in TCRdb shows in-frame clones only, minus some. Clonal size and the V and J genes are those of that table, whereas D and trimming came from the DNA. The repertoire consists of about 280,000 clones, with nearly 90% occurring once and the leading ten covering about 8.6%. Germline V CDR1 and CDR2: SEHNR, FQNEAQ (reference sequence). Trimming took 4 bases from V and 4 from J; bases not matched to a gene: 2. CDR3 size: 13 residues. This record belongs to a study of blood T cell repertoires in COVID-19.

The sample comprised peripheral blood. V and J are TRBV7-9 and TRBJ2-5; 8 bases are shared with TRBD1. The sequence derives from a man aged 18 to 30 with active or convalescent COVID-19. The CDR3 reads CASSSGQGETQYF. The CDR3 nucleotides are TGTGCCAGCAGCTCTGGACAGGGAGAGACCCAGTACTTC.